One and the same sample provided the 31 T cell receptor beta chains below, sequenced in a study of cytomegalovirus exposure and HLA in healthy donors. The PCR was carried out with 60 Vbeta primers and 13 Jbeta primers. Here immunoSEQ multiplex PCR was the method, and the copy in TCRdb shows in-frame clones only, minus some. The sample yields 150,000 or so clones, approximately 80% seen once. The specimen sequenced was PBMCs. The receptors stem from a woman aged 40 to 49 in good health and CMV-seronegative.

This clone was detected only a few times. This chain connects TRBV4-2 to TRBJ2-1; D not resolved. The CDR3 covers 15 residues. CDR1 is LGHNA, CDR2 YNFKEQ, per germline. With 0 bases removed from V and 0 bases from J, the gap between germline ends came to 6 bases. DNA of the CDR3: TGTGCCAGCAGCCAAGATCCTAGCTCCTACAATGAGCAGTTCTTC. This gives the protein CASSQDPSSYNEQFF.

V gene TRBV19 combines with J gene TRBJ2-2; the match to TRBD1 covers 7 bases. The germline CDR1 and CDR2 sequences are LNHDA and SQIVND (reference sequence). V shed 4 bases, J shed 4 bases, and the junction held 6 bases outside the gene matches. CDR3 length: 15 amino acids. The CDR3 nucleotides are TGTGCCAGTAGTAGGGGGACAGCCCGCACCGGGGAGCTGTTTTTT. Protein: CASSRGTARTGELFF. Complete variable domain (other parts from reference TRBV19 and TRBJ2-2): DGGITQSPKYLFRKEGQNVTLSCEQNLNHDAMYWYRQDPGQGLRLIYYSQIVNDFQKGDIAEGYSVSREKKESFPLTVTSAQKNPTAFYLCASSRGTARTGELFFGEGSRLTVL.

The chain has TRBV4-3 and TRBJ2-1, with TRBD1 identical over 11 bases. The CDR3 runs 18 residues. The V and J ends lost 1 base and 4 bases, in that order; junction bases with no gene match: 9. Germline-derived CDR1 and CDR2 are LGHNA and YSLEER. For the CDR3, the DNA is TGCGCCAGCAGCCAAGTATTCTTCGGGACAGGGGGTTACAATGAGCAGTTCTTC. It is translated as CASSQVFFGTGGYNEQFF.

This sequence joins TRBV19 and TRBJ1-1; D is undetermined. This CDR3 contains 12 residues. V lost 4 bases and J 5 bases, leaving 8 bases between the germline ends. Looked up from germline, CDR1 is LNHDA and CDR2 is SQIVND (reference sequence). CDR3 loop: CASSTQSTEAFF. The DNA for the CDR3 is TGTGCCAGTAGTACACAGAGTACTGAAGCTTTCTTT.

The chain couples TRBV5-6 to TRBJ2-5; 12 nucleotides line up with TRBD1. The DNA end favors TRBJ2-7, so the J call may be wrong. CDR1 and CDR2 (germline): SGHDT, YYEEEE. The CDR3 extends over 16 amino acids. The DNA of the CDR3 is TGTGCCAGCAGCATCCGGGACAGGGGGCCCTCCTACGAGCAGTACTTC. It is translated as CASSIRDRGPSYEQYF.

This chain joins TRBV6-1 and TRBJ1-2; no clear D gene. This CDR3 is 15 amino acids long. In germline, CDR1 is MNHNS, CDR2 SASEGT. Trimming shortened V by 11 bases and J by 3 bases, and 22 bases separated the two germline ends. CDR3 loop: CALRQRATADYGYTF. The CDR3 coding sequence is TGTGCCCTTCGTCAGAGGGCCACGGCGGACTATGGCTACACCTTC.

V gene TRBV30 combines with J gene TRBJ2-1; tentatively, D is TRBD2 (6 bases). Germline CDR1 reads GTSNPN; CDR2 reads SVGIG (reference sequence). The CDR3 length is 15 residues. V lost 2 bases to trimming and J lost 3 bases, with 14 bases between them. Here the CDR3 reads CAWSKGTAGYNEQFF. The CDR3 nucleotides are TGTGCCTGGAGTAAAGGGACTGCTGGCTACAATGAGCAGTTCTTC.

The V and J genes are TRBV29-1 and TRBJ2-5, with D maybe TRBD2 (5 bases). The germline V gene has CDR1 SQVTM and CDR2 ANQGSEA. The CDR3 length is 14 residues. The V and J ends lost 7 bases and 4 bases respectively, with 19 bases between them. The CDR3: CSADEGILGETQYF. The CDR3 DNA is TGCAGCGCGGATGAGGGCATTTTAGGAGAGACCCAGTACTTC. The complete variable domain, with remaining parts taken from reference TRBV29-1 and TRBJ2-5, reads SAVISQKPSRDICQRGTSLTIQCQVDSQVTMMFWYRQQPGQSLTLIATANQGSEATYESGFVIDKFPISRPNLTFSTLTVSNMSPEDSSIYLCSADEGILGETQYFGPGTRLLVL.

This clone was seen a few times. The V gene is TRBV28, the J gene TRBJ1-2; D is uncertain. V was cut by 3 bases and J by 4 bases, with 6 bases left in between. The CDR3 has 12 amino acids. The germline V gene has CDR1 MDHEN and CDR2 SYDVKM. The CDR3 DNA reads TGTGCCAGCAGTTTGAGGGCCTATGGCTACACCTTC. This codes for CASSLRAYGYTF.

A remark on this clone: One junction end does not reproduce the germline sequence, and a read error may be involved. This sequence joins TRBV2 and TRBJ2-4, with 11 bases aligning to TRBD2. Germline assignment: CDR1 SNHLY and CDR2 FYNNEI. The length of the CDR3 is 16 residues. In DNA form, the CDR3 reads TGTGCCAGCAGTGATTTTAGCGGGGGGGCCAGAAACATTCAGTACTTC. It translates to CASSDFSGGARNIQYF.

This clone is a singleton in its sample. The CDR3 region has the DNA TGTGCCAGCACCCCCTATGCCTACGAGCAGTACTTC. This codes for CASTPYAYEQYF. The rearrangement uses TRBV2 and TRBJ2-7, with D unclear. V lost 7 bases, J lost 2 bases, and 9 bases lay in between. This CDR3 is built from 12 residues. CDR1 and CDR2 (germline): SNHLY, FYNNEI.

CDR3 DNA sequence: TGTGCCAGCAGCCAAGACGGGATTCAACACACCAATGAGCAGTTCTTC. This codes for CASSQDGIQHTNEQFF. The V gene is TRBV6-4, the J gene TRBJ2-1, with D perhaps matching TRBD2 (5 bases). CDR1 and CDR2 (germline): MRHNA, SNTAGT. The CDR3 runs 16 residues. Trimming stripped 6 bases from V and 6 bases from J, with 21 bases between.

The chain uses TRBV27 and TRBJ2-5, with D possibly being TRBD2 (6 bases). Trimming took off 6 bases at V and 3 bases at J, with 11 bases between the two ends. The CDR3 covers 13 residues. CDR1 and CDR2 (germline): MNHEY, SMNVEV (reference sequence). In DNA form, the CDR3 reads TGTGCCAGCAGAGATAGCGGTAAAGAGACCCAGTACTTC. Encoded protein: CASRDSGKETQYF.

CDR3 DNA: TGCAGTGCGCGCACGGGGGAGACCCAGTACTTC. It translates to CSARTGETQYF. V gene TRBV20-1 combines with J gene TRBJ2-5, with TRBD2 as a possible D gene (5 bases). The germline V gene has CDR1 DFQATT and CDR2 SNEGSKA (reference sequence). With 6 bases removed from V and 5 bases from J, the gap between germline ends came to 10 bases. This CDR3 has 11 residues.

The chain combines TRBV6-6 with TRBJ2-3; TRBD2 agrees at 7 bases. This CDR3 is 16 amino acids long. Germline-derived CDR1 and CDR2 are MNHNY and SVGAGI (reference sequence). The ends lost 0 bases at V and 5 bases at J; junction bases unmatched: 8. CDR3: CASSYSLQRERDTQYF. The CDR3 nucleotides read TGTGCCAGCAGTTACTCCCTCCAGCGGGAAAGAGATACGCAGTATTTT.

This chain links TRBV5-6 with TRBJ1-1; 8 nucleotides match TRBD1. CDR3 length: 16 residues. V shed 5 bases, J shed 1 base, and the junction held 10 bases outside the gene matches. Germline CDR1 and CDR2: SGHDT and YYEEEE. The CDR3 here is CASSYFTGGANTEAFF. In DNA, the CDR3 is TGTGCCAGCAGTTACTTCACAGGGGGTGCGAACACTGAAGCTTTCTTT.

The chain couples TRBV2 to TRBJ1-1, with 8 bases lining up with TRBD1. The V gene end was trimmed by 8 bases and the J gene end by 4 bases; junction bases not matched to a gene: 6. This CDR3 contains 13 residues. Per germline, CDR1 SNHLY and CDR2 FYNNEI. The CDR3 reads CASGTGWGTEAFF. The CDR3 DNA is TGTGCCAGCGGGACAGGTTGGGGCACTGAAGCTTTCTTT.

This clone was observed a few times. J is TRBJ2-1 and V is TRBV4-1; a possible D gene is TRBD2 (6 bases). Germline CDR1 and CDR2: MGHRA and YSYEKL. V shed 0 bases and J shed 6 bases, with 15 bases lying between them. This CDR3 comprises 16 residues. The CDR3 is CASSQDIRLEGNEQFF. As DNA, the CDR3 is TGCGCCAGCAGCCAAGATATCCGACTAGAAGGCAATGAGCAGTTCTTC.

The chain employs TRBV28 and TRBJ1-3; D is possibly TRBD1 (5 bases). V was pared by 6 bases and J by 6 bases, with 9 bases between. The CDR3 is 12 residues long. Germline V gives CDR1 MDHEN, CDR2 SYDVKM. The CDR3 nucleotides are TGTGCCAGCAGGACAGAATCAAACACCATATATTTT. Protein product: CASRTESNTIYF.

DNA of the CDR3: TGCAGCGTTGCAGGGGGCGCAGGAACAGATACGCAGTATTTT. Translation gives CSVAGGAGTDTQYF. The V and J genes are TRBV29-1 and TRBJ2-3, with 8 bases fitting TRBD1. The length of the CDR3 is 14 residues. V dropped 4 bases and J dropped 3; count of bases not matched to a gene: 6. Germline V CDR1 and CDR2: SQVTM, ANQGSEA.

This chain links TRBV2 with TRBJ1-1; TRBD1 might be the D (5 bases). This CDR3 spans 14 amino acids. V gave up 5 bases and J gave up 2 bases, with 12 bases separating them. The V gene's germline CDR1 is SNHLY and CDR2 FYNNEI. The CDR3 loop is CASSYSWTNTEAFF. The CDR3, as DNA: TGTGCCAGCAGTTATAGTTGGACAAACACTGAAGCTTTCTTT.

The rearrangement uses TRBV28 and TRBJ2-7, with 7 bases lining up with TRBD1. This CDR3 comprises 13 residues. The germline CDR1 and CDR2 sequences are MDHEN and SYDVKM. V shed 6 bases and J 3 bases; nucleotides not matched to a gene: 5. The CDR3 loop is CASSSRDSYEQYF. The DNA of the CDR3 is TGTGCCAGCAGCTCTAGGGACAGCTACGAGCAGTACTTC. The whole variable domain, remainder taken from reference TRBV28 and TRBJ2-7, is DVKVTQSSRYLVKRTGEKVFLECVQDMDHENMFWYRQDPGLGLRLIYFSYDVKMKEKGDIPEGYSVSREKKERFSLILESASTNQTSMYLCASSSRDSYEQYFGPGTRLTVT.

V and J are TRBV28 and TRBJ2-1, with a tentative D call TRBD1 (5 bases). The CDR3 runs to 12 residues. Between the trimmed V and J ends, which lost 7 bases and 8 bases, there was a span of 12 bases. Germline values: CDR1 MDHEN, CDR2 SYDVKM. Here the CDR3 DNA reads TGTGCCAGCAAACCCGGACATTATGAGCAGTTCTTC. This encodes CASKPGHYEQFF. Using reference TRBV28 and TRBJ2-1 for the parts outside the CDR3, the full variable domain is DVKVTQSSRYLVKRTGEKVFLECVQDMDHENMFWYRQDPGLGLRLIYFSYDVKMKEKGDIPEGYSVSREKKERFSLILESASTNQTSMYLCASKPGHYEQFFGPGTRLTVL.

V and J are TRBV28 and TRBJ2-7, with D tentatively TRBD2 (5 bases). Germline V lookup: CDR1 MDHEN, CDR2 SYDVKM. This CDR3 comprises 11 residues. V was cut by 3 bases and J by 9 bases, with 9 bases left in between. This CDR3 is CASSLIGVQYF. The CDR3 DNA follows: TGTGCCAGCAGTTTGATCGGGGTGCAGTACTTC. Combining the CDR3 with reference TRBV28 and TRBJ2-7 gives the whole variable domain DVKVTQSSRYLVKRTGEKVFLECVQDMDHENMFWYRQDPGLGLRLIYFSYDVKMKEKGDIPEGYSVSREKKERFSLILESASTNQTSMYLCASSLIGVQYFGPGTRLTVT.

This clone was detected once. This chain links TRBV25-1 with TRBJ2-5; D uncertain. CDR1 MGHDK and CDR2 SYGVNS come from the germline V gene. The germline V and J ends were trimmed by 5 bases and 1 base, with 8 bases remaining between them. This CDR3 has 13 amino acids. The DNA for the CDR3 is TGTGCCAGCAGTCCTGGCCCCCAAGAGACCCAGTACTTC. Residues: CASSPGPQETQYF.

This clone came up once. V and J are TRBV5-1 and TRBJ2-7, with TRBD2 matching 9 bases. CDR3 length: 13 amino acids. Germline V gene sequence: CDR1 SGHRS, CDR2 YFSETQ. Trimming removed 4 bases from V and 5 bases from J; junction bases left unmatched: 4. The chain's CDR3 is CASSQGLAHEQYF. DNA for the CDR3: TGCGCCAGCAGCCAGGGACTAGCTCACGAGCAGTACTTC.

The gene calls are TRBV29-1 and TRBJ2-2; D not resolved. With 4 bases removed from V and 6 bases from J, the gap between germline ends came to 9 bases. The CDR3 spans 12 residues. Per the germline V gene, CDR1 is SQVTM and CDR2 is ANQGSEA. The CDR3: CSVGPVAGELFF. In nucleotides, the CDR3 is TGCAGCGTTGGGCCTGTGGCCGGGGAGCTGTTTTTT.

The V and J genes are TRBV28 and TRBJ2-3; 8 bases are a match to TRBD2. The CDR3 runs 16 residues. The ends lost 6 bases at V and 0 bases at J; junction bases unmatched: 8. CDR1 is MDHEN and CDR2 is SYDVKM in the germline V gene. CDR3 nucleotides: TGTGCCAGCAGGAGCGGGGGTGGGACTAGCACAGATACGCAGTATTTT. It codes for CASRSGGGTSTDTQYF. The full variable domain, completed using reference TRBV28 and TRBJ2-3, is DVKVTQSSRYLVKRTGEKVFLECVQDMDHENMFWYRQDPGLGLRLIYFSYDVKMKEKGDIPEGYSVSREKKERFSLILESASTNQTSMYLCASRSGGGTSTDTQYFGPGTRLTVL.

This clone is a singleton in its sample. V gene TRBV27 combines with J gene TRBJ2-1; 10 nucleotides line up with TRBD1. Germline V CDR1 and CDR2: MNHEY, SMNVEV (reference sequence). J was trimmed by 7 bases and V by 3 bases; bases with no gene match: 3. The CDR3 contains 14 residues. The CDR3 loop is CASSLGTGENEQFF. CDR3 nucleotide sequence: TGTGCCAGCAGTTTGGGGACAGGGGAAAATGAGCAGTTCTTC.

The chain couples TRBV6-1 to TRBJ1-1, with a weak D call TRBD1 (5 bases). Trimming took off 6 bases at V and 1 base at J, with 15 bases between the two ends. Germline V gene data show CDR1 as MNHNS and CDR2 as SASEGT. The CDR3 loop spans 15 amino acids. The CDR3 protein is CASRELVTGNTEAFF. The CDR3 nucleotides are TGTGCCAGCAGGGAACTTGTTACAGGGAACACTGAAGCTTTCTTT.

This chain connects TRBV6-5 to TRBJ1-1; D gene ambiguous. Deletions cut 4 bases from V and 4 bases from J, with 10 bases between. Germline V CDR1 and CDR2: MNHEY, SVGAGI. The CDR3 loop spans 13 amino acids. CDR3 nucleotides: TGTGCCAGCAGTTTCAAAACACGCACTGAAGCTTTCTTT. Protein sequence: CASSFKTRTEAFF.